A selection of T cell receptor beta chains follows, all from one sample in a study of T cells in Graves' hyperthyroidism and ophthalmopathy. TCRdb fed the multiplex PCR reads into MiXCR, producing one record per CDR3 protein. This sample has approximately 250,000 distinct CDR3 sequences, with about 25% found just once. Material: blood. These receptors originate from a woman between 40 and 50 years old with Graves' ophthalmopathy. The CDR3 runs from the conserved cysteine through the conserved F or W. The order of the fields is D gene, V gene, clone size, J gene, CDR3 protein, CDR3 DNA. D genes are given only for firm matches. Size values are once, few and many counts, or a class for expanded clones, and some rows have none.

d_gene: NA; v_gene: TRBV10-2; abundance: many; j_gene: TRBJ2-5; CDR3aa: CASSEYETQYF; CDR3nt: TGCGCCAGCAGTGAGTACGAAACCCAGTACTTC
d_gene: TRBD2; v_gene: TRBV11-1; abundance: many; j_gene: TRBJ2-7; CDR3aa: CASSGLAVSYEQYF; CDR3nt: TGTGCCAGCTCGGGACTAGCGGTCTCCTACGAGCAGTACTTC
d_gene: NA; v_gene: TRBV5-1; abundance: many; j_gene: TRBJ1-2; CDR3aa: CASSLDSSGAYGYTF; CDR3nt: TGCGCCAGCAGCTTGGATTCGTCAGGGGCGTATGGCTACACCTTC
d_gene: NA; v_gene: TRBV11-1; abundance: many; j_gene: TRBJ2-2; CDR3aa: CASSKGQGPNTGELFF; CDR3nt: TGTGCCAGCAGCAAAGGTCAGGGGCCCAACACCGGGGAGCTGTTTTTT
d_gene: TRBD2; v_gene: TRBV4-1; abundance: many; j_gene: TRBJ2-7; CDR3aa: CASSPGTSGGVVGYF; CDR3nt: TGCGCCAGCAGCCCGGGGACTAGCGGGGGGGTCGTAGGGTACTTC
d_gene: NA; v_gene: TRBV5-1; abundance: NA; j_gene: TRBJ1-2; CDR3aa: CASSLEWTNYGYTF; CDR3nt: TGCGCCAGCAGCTTGGAGTGGACTAACTATGGCTACACCTTC
d_gene: NA; v_gene: TRBV29-1; abundance: many; j_gene: TRBJ1-3; CDR3aa: CSAHSGGYGNTIYF; CDR3nt: TGCAGCGCCCACTCGGGGGGGTACGGAAACACCATATATTTT
d_gene: NA; v_gene: TRBV9; abundance: many; j_gene: TRBJ2-5; CDR3aa: CASSVGMGAGWETQYF; CDR3nt: TGTGCCAGCAGCGTAGGAATGGGGGCAGGGTGGGAGACCCAGTACTTC
d_gene: NA; v_gene: TRBV30; abundance: many; j_gene: TRBJ2-2; CDR3aa: CAWSRAGELFF; CDR3nt: TGTGCCTGGAGTCGGGCCGGGGAGCTGTTTTTT
d_gene: NA; v_gene: TRBV4-1; abundance: many; j_gene: TRBJ1-2; CDR3aa: CASSQDHRPIYGYTF; CDR3nt: TGCGCCAGCAGCCAAGATCACCGGCCAATCTATGGCTACACCTTC
d_gene: NA; v_gene: TRBV28; abundance: NA; j_gene: TRBJ2-5; CDR3aa: CASSPPPTETQYF; CDR3nt: TGTGCCAGCAGTCCCCCCCCGACGGAGACCCAGTACTTC
d_gene: TRBD1; v_gene: TRBV12-3/TRBV12-4; abundance: NA; j_gene: TRBJ2-5; CDR3aa: CASRKDRGQEETQYF; CDR3nt: TGTGCCAGCAGAAAAGACAGGGGGCAAGAAGAGACCCAGTACTTC
d_gene: NA; v_gene: TRBV12-3/TRBV12-4; abundance: NA; j_gene: TRBJ1-2; CDR3aa: CATATALGSGFYGYTF; CDR3nt: TGTGCCACTGCGACCGCTCTTGGCTCAGGCTTCTATGGCTACACCTTC
d_gene: NA; v_gene: TRBV19; abundance: many; j_gene: TRBJ1-2; CDR3aa: CASSREKGRNYGYTF; CDR3nt: TGTGCCAGTAGTAGGGAGAAGGGGCGTAACTATGGCTACACCTTC
d_gene: NA; v_gene: TRBV28; abundance: many; j_gene: TRBJ1-2; CDR3aa: CASTSSLYGYTF; CDR3nt: TGTGCCAGCACGTCGTCCCTGTATGGCTACACCTTC
d_gene: NA; v_gene: TRBV6-5; abundance: many; j_gene: TRBJ1-2; CDR3aa: CASSLTPNYGYTF; CDR3nt: TGTGCCAGCAGTTTGACACCTAACTATGGCTACACCTTC
d_gene: TRBD1; v_gene: TRBV30; abundance: many; j_gene: TRBJ2-2; CDR3aa: CAWSVRTGWAGELFF; CDR3nt: TGTGCCTGGAGTGTACGGACAGGGTGGGCCGGGGAGCTGTTTTTT
d_gene: NA; v_gene: TRBV28; abundance: many; j_gene: TRBJ1-1; CDR3aa: CASTPGDTGFMNTEAFF; CDR3nt: TGTGCCAGCACCCCAGGTGACACAGGGTTCATGAACACTGAAGCTTTCTTT
d_gene: NA; v_gene: TRBV7-9; abundance: NA; j_gene: TRBJ2-7; CDR3aa: CASSFQNSYYEQYF; CDR3nt: TGTGCCAGCAGCTTCCAAAACAGCTACTACGAGCAGTACTTC